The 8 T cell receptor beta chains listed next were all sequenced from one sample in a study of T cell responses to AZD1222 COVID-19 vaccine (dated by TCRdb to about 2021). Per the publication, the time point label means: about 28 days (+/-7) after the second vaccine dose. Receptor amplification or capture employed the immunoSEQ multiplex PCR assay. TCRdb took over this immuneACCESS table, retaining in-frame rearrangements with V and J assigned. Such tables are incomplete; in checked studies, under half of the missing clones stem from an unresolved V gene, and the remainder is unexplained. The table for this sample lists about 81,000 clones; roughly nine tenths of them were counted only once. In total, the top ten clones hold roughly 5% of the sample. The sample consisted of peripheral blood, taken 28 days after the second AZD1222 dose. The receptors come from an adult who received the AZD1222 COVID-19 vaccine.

The CDR3 region is CASTQSGISTDTQYF. CDR3 nucleotides: TGTGCCAGTACCCAGTCAGGGATTAGCACAGATACGCAGTATTTT. This chain connects TRBV19 to TRBJ2-3; a possible D gene is TRBD1 (5 bases). Trimming cost V 7 bases and J 0 bases, with 14 bases left between them. CDR1 is LNHDA, CDR2 SQIVND, per germline (reference sequence). CDR3 length equals 15 residues.

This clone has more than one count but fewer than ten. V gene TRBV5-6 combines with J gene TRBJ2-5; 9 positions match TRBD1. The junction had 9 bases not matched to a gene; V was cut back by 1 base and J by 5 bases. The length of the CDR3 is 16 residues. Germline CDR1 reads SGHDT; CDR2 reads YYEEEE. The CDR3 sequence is CASSLRGTGRPETQYF. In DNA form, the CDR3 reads TGTGCCAGCAGCTTGAGGGGGACAGGGCGACCTGAGACCCAGTACTTC.

The CDR3 region has the DNA TGCGCCAGCAGGGAAGGAAACAGGAATGAGCAGTTCTTC. Translation gives CASREGNRNEQFF. The rearrangement links TRBV10-1 to TRBJ2-1; maybe TRBD1 (5 bases). Germline V gene data show CDR1 as WNHNN and CDR2 as SYGVQD (reference sequence). This CDR3 has 13 residues. V was pared by 6 bases and J by 7 bases, with 13 bases between.

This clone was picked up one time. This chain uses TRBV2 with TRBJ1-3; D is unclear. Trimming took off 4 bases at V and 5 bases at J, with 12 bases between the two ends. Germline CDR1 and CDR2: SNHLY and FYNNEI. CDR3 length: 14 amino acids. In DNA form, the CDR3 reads TGTGCCAGCAGTGTATTGGCAGGACGAAACACCATATATTTT. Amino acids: CASSVLAGRNTIYF. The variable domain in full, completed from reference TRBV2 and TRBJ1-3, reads EPEVTQTPSHQVTQMGQEVILRCVPISNHLYFYWYRQILGQKVEFLVSFYNNEISEKSEIFDDQFSVERPDGSNFTLKIRSTKLEDSAMYFCASSVLAGRNTIYFGEGSWLTVV.

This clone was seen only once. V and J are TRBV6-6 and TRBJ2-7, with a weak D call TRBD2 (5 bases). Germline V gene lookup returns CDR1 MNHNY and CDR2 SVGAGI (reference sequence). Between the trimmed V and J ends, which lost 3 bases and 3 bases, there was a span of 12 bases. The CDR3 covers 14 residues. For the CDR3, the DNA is TGTGCCAGCAGTTATGGAGGAAACAACTACGAGCAGTACTTC. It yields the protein CASSYGGNNYEQYF.

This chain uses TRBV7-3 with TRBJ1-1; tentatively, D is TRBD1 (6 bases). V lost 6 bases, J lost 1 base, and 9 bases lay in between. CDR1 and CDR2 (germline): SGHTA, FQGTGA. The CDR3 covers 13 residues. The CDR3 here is CASSWTENTEAFF. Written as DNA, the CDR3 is TGTGCCAGCAGTTGGACAGAGAACACTGAAGCTTTCTTT. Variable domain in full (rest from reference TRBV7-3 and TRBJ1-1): GAGVSQTPSNKVTEKGKYVELRCDPISGHTALYWYRQSLGQGPEFLIYFQGTGAADDSGLPNDRFFAVRPEGSVSTLKIQRTERGDSAVYLCASSWTENTEAFFGQGTRLTVV.

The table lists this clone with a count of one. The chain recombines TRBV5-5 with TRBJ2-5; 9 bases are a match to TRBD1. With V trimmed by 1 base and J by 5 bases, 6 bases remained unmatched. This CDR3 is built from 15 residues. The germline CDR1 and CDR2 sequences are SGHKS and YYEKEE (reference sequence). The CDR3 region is CASSLSTGGRETQYF. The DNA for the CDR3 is TGTGCCAGCAGCTTGAGTACAGGGGGCCGGGAGACCCAGTACTTC.

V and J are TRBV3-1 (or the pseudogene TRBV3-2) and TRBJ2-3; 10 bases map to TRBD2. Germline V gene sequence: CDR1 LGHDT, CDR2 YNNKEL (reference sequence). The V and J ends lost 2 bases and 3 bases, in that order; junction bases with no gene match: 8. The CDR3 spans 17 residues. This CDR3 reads CASSQYLAGVVTDTQYF. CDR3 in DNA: TGTGCCAGCAGCCAATATCTAGCGGGAGTGGTGACAGATACGCAGTATTTT.